One sample yielded the 18 T cell receptor beta chains listed below, sequenced in a study of CD8 T cells in ankylosing spondylitis. Regarding the study as a whole: There was a TCR beta motif, made of several highly homologous variants, that appeared characteristic of ankylosing spondylitis blood.

Each CDR3 protein is one row after TCRdb ran MiXCR on the 5' RACE reads. There are hundreds of thousands of distinct CDR3 sequences in the sample; approximately 10% occur only once, and less than 0.65% lies in the top ten. These receptors have no identified antigens. Sequencing was performed on blood, either unsorted or a sorted T cell fraction (not recorded which). These receptors originate from a male donor with ankylosing spondylitis.

The table lists this clonotype with a few counts. V is TRBV7-9 and J is TRBJ2-3; maybe TRBD1 (5 bases). Per the germline V gene, CDR1 is SEHNR and CDR2 is FQNEAQ (reference sequence). V gave up 7 bases and J gave up 4 bases, with 9 bases separating them. The CDR3 sequence is 12 residues long. CDR3 nucleotides: TGTGCCAGCAAGAAGGGGCCAGATACGCAGTATTTT. Protein sequence: CASKKGPDTQYF.

Many counts were recorded for this clonotype. The chain recombines TRBV7-2 with TRBJ2-1, with TRBD2 as a possible D gene (5 bases). Trimming took off 2 bases at V and 8 bases at J, with 7 bases between the two ends. Germline V gene data show CDR1 as SGHTA and CDR2 as FQGNSA. The CDR3 totals 12 residues. The CDR3 sequence: CASSLTRDEQFF. CDR3 bases: TGTGCCAGCAGCTTAACGAGGGATGAGCAGTTCTTC.

The chain couples TRBV7-2 to TRBJ2-4; D is unclear. Trimming left V 1 base short and J 4 bases short, with 11 bases between. Per germline, CDR1 SGHTA and CDR2 FQGNSA. The CDR3 has 15 residues. CDR3 sequence: CASSLGRYGKNIQYF. CDR3 bases: TGTGCCAGCAGCTTAGGGAGATACGGGAAAAACATTCAGTACTTC.

This clonotype was observed a handful of times. The genes are TRBV4-3 and TRBJ2-3; TRBD2 agrees at 9 bases. This CDR3 contains 15 residues. V lost 6 bases, J lost 2 bases, and 6 bases stayed unmatched. From germline, CDR1 is LGHNA and CDR2 YSLEER. CDR3 bases: TGCGCCAGCAGAGGGGGACTAGCCCTCACAGATACGCAGTATTTT. Amino acid sequence: CASRGGLALTDTQYF.

In its sample, this clonotype was seen many times. The chain joins TRBV7-6 to TRBJ1-4; D is unresolved. Germline CDR1 SGHVS, CDR2 FNYEAQ. With 5 bases removed from V and 0 bases from J, the gap between germline ends came to 10 bases. CDR3 length equals 15 residues. Here the CDR3 DNA reads TGTGCCAGCAGCCCCCGAGGTGCAACTAATGAAAAACTGTTTTTT. Protein: CASSPRGATNEKLFF.

In this sample, this clonotype turned up many times. CDR3 in amino acids: CSARSDRGLNEQYF. The CDR3 nucleotides are TGCAGTGCTAGATCTGACAGGGGGCTTAACGAGCAGTACTTC. The gene calls are TRBV20-1 and TRBJ2-7; 10 bases map to TRBD1. CDR1 and CDR2 from the germline V gene are DFQATT and SNEGSKA (reference sequence). The CDR3 consists of 14 residues. J was trimmed by 5 bases and V by 2 bases; bases with no gene match: 6.

In its sample, this clonotype was seen a few times. V and J are TRBV7-2 and TRBJ2-7; D tentatively fits TRBD1 or TRBD2 (5 bases each). This CDR3 region has 14 residues. The V gene lost 2 bases and the J gene lost 5 bases, with 13 bases spanning the gap. Germline V lookup: CDR1 SGHTA, CDR2 FQGNSA. The CDR3 loop is CASSLSGALNEQYF. Here the CDR3 DNA reads TGTGCCAGCAGCTTATCCGGGGCCTTGAACGAGCAGTACTTC.

In its sample, this clonotype was seen many times. The CDR3 DNA is TGCGCCAGCAGTTCCCGCGGTCACACCACCGGGGAGCTGTTTTTT. Encoded protein: CASSSRGHTTGELFF. The gene calls are TRBV5-1 and TRBJ2-2; D is unresolved. Germline loops: CDR1 SGHRS, CDR2 YFSETQ. This CDR3 spans 15 amino acids. The V gene lost 5 bases and the J gene lost 4 bases, with 15 bases spanning the gap.

The chain uses TRBV4-3 and TRBJ2-5, with D maybe TRBD2 (5 bases). The CDR3 is made up of 14 amino acids. Germline-derived CDR1 and CDR2 are LGHNA and YSLEER. The V and J ends lost 4 bases and 3 bases respectively, with 12 bases between them. As DNA, the CDR3 is TGCGCCAGCAGCCCTATAGACGGGGAAGAGACCCAGTACTTC. Its protein product is CASSPIDGEETQYF.

The chain links TRBV7-2 to TRBJ1-5, with a possible D match to TRBD1 (5 bases). V was shortened by 4 bases and J by 1 base, with 11 bases between the two germline ends. This CDR3 comprises 15 residues. CDR1 SGHTA and CDR2 FQGNSA come from the germline V gene. In DNA, the CDR3 is TGTGCCAGCAGCTCCCAGGGAGGGAGCAATCAGCCCCAGCATTTT. As protein: CASSSQGGSNQPQHF.

This clonotype was seen ten or more times. The CDR3 nucleotides read TGCAGTGCTAGAGGGCAGGTAGATTACGAGCAGTACTTC. Its translation is CSARGQVDYEQYF. The V and J genes are TRBV20-1 and TRBJ2-7; D remains ambiguous. Germline V gene lookup returns CDR1 DFQATT and CDR2 SNEGSKA (reference sequence). The CDR3 spans 13 residues. V shed 1 base and J shed 4 bases, with 11 bases lying between them.

Regarding this clonotype: The junction differs from germline at one of its ends, possibly a read error. This chain's CDR3 is CASKQGASSQPQHF. CDR3 bases: TGTGCCAGCAAACAGGGGGCGAGCAGTCAGCCCCAGCATTTT. This rearrangement joins TRBV12-3 or TRBV12-4 to TRBJ1-5; 9 bases agree with TRBD1. CDR3 length: 14 amino acids.

The V and J genes are TRBV20-1 and TRBJ1-2; tentative D call: TRBD1 (5 bases). The V gene's germline CDR1 is DFQATT and CDR2 SNEGSKA (reference sequence). The V end was cut by 5 bases, the J end by 7 bases, with 14 bases between. The CDR3 is made up of 12 amino acids. CDR3 coding DNA: TGCAGTGCTTTAGGGGCAGCGGCTGGCTACACCTTC. As protein: CSALGAAAGYTF.

There are many counts of this clonotype. The chain employs TRBV6-6 and TRBJ1-1; D is uncertain. Trimming left V 5 bases short and J 0 bases short, with 4 bases between. The CDR3 length is 12 residues. CDR1 is MNHNY and CDR2 is SVGAGI in the germline V gene (reference sequence). Here the CDR3 reads CASSRLNTEAFF. DNA of the CDR3: TGTGCCAGCAGTCGGCTGAACACTGAAGCTTTCTTT.

This clonotype was seen a handful of times. This chain uses TRBV18 with TRBJ2-5; 9 bases align to TRBD2. The CDR3 runs to 16 residues. With V trimmed by 2 bases and J by 7 bases, 11 bases remained unmatched. Per germline, CDR1 KGHSH and CDR2 LQKENI. DNA for the CDR3: TGTGCCAGCTCACCATCAGGGCTAGCGGGGACCCGGACCCAGTACTTC. Translating gives CASSPSGLAGTRTQYF.

This clonotype was observed a handful of times. This chain connects TRBV20-1 to TRBJ2-1; 7 nucleotides agree with TRBD2. The CDR3 length is 15 residues. Germline V gene sequence: CDR1 DFQATT, CDR2 SNEGSKA (reference sequence). V lost 5 bases, J lost 5 bases, and 12 bases stayed unmatched. The CDR3: CSARYLFRGDNEQFF. The CDR3 DNA sequence: TGCAGTGCTCGGTACCTCTTCCGGGGGGACAATGAGCAGTTCTTC.

This clonotype was counted only a few times. The chain employs TRBV20-1 and TRBJ2-3; D is undetermined. Germline CDR1 and CDR2: DFQATT and SNEGSKA (reference sequence). The CDR3 covers 11 residues. The CDR3 loop is CSGERSDTQYF. CDR3 DNA: TGCAGCGGTGAACGATCAGATACGCAGTATTTT.

This clonotype was counted a few times. This chain connects TRBV9 to TRBJ2-2, with a tentative D call TRBD1 (6 bases). The CDR3 runs to 15 residues. Germline lookup yields CDR1 SGDLS and CDR2 YYNGEE. Trimming took off 4 bases at V and 6 bases at J, with 16 bases between the two ends. This CDR3 is CASSRQQGRAGELFF. CDR3 coding DNA: TGTGCCAGCAGCCGACAACAGGGTCGGGCCGGGGAGCTGTTTTTT.